This T cell receptor (beta chain) is from a study of T cell repertoires in cytomegalovirus infection. Background on the study: CMV epitopes in the study were HLA-C-restricted (recently identified) and HLA-B-restricted (well studied). Matching HLA type, along with CMV infection, was indicated by public TCR beta signatures.

TCRdb passed the reads through MiXCR, listing each CDR3 protein once. This table has about 920,000 distinct CDR3 sequences, around 31% appearing once. Note on this clonotype: Its antigen is undetermined.

V gave up 3 bases and J gave up 0 bases, with 15 bases separating them. CDR3 length: 18 residues. Germline V gene sequence: CDR1 LGHNT, CDR2 FRNRAP. The chain combines TRBV12-5 with TRBJ2-6; the D gene is possibly TRBD2 (5 bases). The sequenced sample was cultured CD8+ T cells from PBMCs, obtained from culture after CMV antigen stimulation. This TCR came from a human donor in good health (CMV status not recorded). Some clones in this sample may be carry-over from other donors' samples. As DNA, the CDR3 is TGTGCTAGTGGTTTCCCGGGAAGCCGGACCTCTGGGGCCAACGTCCTGACTTTC. Its protein is CASGFPGSRTSGANVLTF.